This T cell receptor beta chain was obtained from a study of blood T cell repertoires in COVID-19. Across the study: There were acute and convalescent COVID-19 samples, and they came from the United States, Italy and Spain. PBMCs, B-cell-depleted T cells, or T cells provided the cDNA or gDNA that made up the material.

Per the original data handling: Reference gene primers were amplified, and this amplification served to estimate nucleated cell counts. Measured with immunoSEQ multiplex PCR; TCRdb has only the in-frame clones, and not every one. V, J and clone size are those of that table, while D and trimming were read from the DNA. Among about 250,000 clones listed, roughly nine tenths were seen once. From germline, CDR1 is SGHNT and CDR2 YYREEE (reference sequence). The CDR3 is made up of 12 amino acids. Deletions cut 5 bases from V and 2 bases from J, with 6 bases between. The sequencing input was PBMCs or T cells enriched from blood (not recorded which). This chain connects TRBV5-4 to TRBJ2-3; D is ambiguous. The TCR comes from a woman aged 18 to 35 who had recovered from COVID-19. CDR3 amino acids: CASSKNTDTQYF. CDR3 in DNA: TGTGCCAGCAGTAAAAACACAGATACGCAGTATTTT.